Listed here are 5 T cell receptor beta chains from one sample, sequenced in a study of cytomegalovirus exposure and HLA in healthy donors. Primers included in the PCR were 60 Vbeta and 13 Jbeta primers. The repertoire was sequenced with immunoSEQ multiplex PCR; TCRdb's copy has only in-frame clones and lacks some. The table records about 96,000 clones, about four fifths of them present only once. Sequencing was performed on PBMCs. The receptors were sampled from a woman aged 70-85 years in good health and CMV-seropositive.

The chain recombines TRBV5-1 with TRBJ2-7, with TRBD1 identical over 8 bases. The length of the CDR3 is 15 residues. Trimming cost V 4 bases and J 3 bases; bases outside gene matches: 9. Germline V gene data show CDR1 as SGHRS and CDR2 as YFSETQ. The DNA of the CDR3 is TGCGCCAGCAGCCTGGGAGGCAGGGGGCTCTACGAGCAGTACTTC. Protein: CASSLGGRGLYEQYF.

The V and J genes are TRBV15 and TRBJ2-7; D unclear. This CDR3 is built from 12 residues. Trimming cost V 0 bases and J 4 bases, with 4 bases left between them. In germline, CDR1 is LNHNV, CDR2 YYDKDF (reference sequence). CDR3 region: CATSRDRYEQYF. CDR3 coding DNA: TGTGCCACCAGCAGAGATCGGTACGAGCAGTACTTC.

The rearrangement joins TRBV27 to TRBJ2-1; 8 bases agree with TRBD2. With V trimmed by 6 bases and J by 0 bases, 4 bases remained unmatched. Germline CDR1 reads MNHEY; CDR2 reads SMNVEV (reference sequence). CDR3 size: 15 residues. The CDR3 sequence is CASSSGGHSYNEQFF. In DNA form, the CDR3 reads TGTGCCAGCAGCTCGGGGGGGCACTCCTACAATGAGCAGTTCTTC.

The chain carries TRBV19 and TRBJ2-2; D might be TRBD2 (6 bases). The V gene lost 4 bases and the J gene lost 2 bases, with 14 bases spanning the gap. CDR1 is LNHDA and CDR2 is SQIVND in the germline V gene (reference sequence). The CDR3 runs 16 residues. This chain's CDR3 is CASSTGLPINTGELFF. CDR3 DNA sequence: TGTGCCAGTAGTACGGGACTTCCTATTAACACCGGGGAGCTGTTTTTT.

This clone was counted once. The rearrangement uses TRBV29-1 and TRBJ1-1; D is uncertain. V was shortened by 3 bases and J by 5 bases, with 16 bases between the two germline ends. The CDR3 is 14 residues long. Germline lookup yields CDR1 SQVTM and CDR2 ANQGSEA. The CDR3 region is CSVEISGVGTEAFF. DNA of the CDR3: TGCAGCGTTGAGATTTCCGGGGTAGGAACTGAAGCTTTCTTT.